A single sample gave rise to the 11 T cell receptor beta chains below, sequenced in a study of shared clonotypes between healthy human individuals. Here immunoSEQ multiplex PCR was the method, and the copy in TCRdb shows in-frame clones only, minus some. Among 2.3 million or so clones listed, approximately 95% were seen once. The specimen sequenced was naive CD4+ T cells from PBMCs. Subset specified: CD45RA+ positively selected. Source of these receptors: a man aged 18 to 35 in good health. Some clones in this sample may be carry-over from other donors' samples.

V gene TRBV2 combines with J gene TRBJ2-3; D unresolved. CDR1 SNHLY and CDR2 FYNNEI come from the germline V gene. The CDR3 is 15 amino acids. The V end lost 3 bases, the J end lost 1 base, and 11 bases lay between the germline ends. The CDR3 is CASSDQTPGTDTQYF. The CDR3 nucleotides read TGTGCCAGCAGTGATCAGACGCCTGGCACAGATACGCAGTATTTT.

This clone turned up a few times. The chain has TRBV2 and TRBJ1-1; 10 bases align to TRBD1. Germline V CDR1 and CDR2: SNHLY, FYNNEI. CDR3 size: 14 residues. V shed 7 bases, J shed 3 bases, and the junction held 5 bases outside the gene matches. This CDR3 reads CASMGDRGDTEAFF. The DNA of the CDR3 is TGTGCCAGCATGGGGGACAGGGGTGACACTGAAGCTTTCTTT.

Of note for this clone: At the DNA level, this CDR3 is encoded by other sequences in the same sample as well. V gene TRBV28 combines with J gene TRBJ1-2; D may be TRBD1 (5 bases). The CDR3 contains 12 residues. With 6 bases removed from V and 5 bases from J, the gap between germline ends came to 10 bases. The germline gives CDR1 MDHEN, CDR2 SYDVKM. CDR3 residues: CASSLTVYGYTF. DNA for the CDR3: TGTGCCAGCAGCTTGACAGTATATGGCTACACCTTC.

The chain couples TRBV11-2 to TRBJ2-2; a possible D gene is TRBD2 (5 bases). This CDR3 has 16 amino acids. Germline V gives CDR1 SGHAT, CDR2 FQNNGV. The V and J ends lost 5 bases and 1 base respectively, with 14 bases between them. CDR3 sequence reads: CASSPVFSGNTGELFF. CDR3 DNA sequence: TGTGCCAGCAGCCCAGTCTTCAGCGGGAACACCGGGGAGCTGTTTTTT.

This clone was found once. J is TRBJ2-4 and V is TRBV6-1; D is tentatively TRBD1 or TRBD2 (5 bases each). V dropped 5 bases and J dropped 0 bases, with 11 bases sitting between them. Germline CDR1 reads MNHNS; CDR2 reads SASEGT. The CDR3 totals 15 residues. Written as DNA, the CDR3 is TGTGCCAGCAGTCAGGGACCCCTAGCCAAAAACATTCAGTACTTC. This sequence encodes CASSQGPLAKNIQYF.

The chain is built from TRBV5-1 and TRBJ2-2; possibly TRBD2 for D (6 bases). Between the trimmed V and J ends, which lost 0 bases and 5 bases, there was a span of 14 bases. The CDR3 totals 16 residues. CDR1 and CDR2 (germline): SGHRS, YFSETQ. The CDR3 DNA follows: TGCGCCAGCAGCTTGGCCTCGACTAGATCTACCGGGGAGCTGTTTTTT. Its protein is CASSLASTRSTGELFF.

With respect to this clone: The same CDR3 can be traced to other DNA sequences in this sample. The chain employs TRBV6-5 and TRBJ1-5; 7 nucleotides agree with TRBD1. CDR1 is MNHEY, CDR2 SVGAGI, per germline. V lost 0 bases and J lost 4; bases outside the gene matches: 0. CDR3 length: 14 amino acids. CDR3 loop: CASSYSTGNQPQHF. The CDR3 DNA follows: TGTGCCAGCAGTTACTCGACAGGGAATCAGCCCCAGCATTTT.

The chain joins TRBV9 to TRBJ2-2; TRBD1 matches 7 bases. The CDR3 has 17 residues. Trimming took 2 bases from V and 4 from J; bases not matched to a gene: 11. Germline loops: CDR1 SGDLS, CDR2 YYNGEE. DNA of the CDR3: TGTGCCAGCAGCGTCGCTATTAACAGGGGTGGCACCGGGGAGCTGTTTTTT. It specifies CASSVAINRGGTGELFF.

The J gene is TRBJ1-5, the V gene TRBV15, with D unclear. Germline assignment: CDR1 LNHNV and CDR2 YYDKDF (reference sequence). This CDR3 has 16 amino acids. The germline V and J ends were trimmed by 3 bases and 8 bases, with 20 bases remaining between them. As DNA, the CDR3 is TGTGCCACCAGCAGCGAGACCCCGGGAGTGTCTGAGCCCCAGCATTTT. Its translation is CATSSETPGVSEPQHF.

The V and J genes are TRBV5-1 and TRBJ2-1; D gene uncertain. Germline V gene data show CDR1 as SGHRS and CDR2 as YFSETQ. This CDR3 spans 12 amino acids. In nucleotides, the CDR3 is TGCGCTGATCCGGGTCTGGCGAATGAGCAGTTCTTC. Its translation is CADPGLANEQFF.

The CDR3 coding sequence is TGTGCCAGCAGTTTGGTCACGGATGACGGGGCTTTCTTT. Residues: CASSLVTDDGAFF. The V and J genes are TRBV28 and TRBJ1-1, with unresolved D. Between the trimmed V and J ends, which lost 3 bases and 11 bases, there was a span of 16 bases. The V gene's germline CDR1 is MDHEN and CDR2 SYDVKM. The CDR3 is made up of 13 amino acids.